This entry lists 31 T cell receptor beta chains sequenced from one sample in a study of somatic mutations in cytotoxic T cells in rheumatoid arthritis. Clones were read by immunoSEQ multiplex PCR, and TCRdb kept only the in-frame ones, dropping some. This sample has 20,000 or so clones, with 85% found just once. Sequencing was performed on CD8+ T cells sorted from blood. These receptors all come from a woman between 40 and 50 years old with rheumatoid arthritis.

The chain is built from TRBV2 and TRBJ2-1, with 11 bases fitting TRBD2. Germline V lookup: CDR1 SNHLY, CDR2 FYNNEI. V gave up 4 bases and J gave up 9 bases; unmatched junction bases: 8. The CDR3 is 15 amino acids. CDR3 sequence: CASSAIVAGGPEQFF. The CDR3 DNA sequence: TGTGCCAGCAGTGCTATCGTAGCGGGGGGGCCTGAGCAGTTCTTC. Full variable domain (missing parts from reference TRBV2 and TRBJ2-1): EPEVTQTPSHQVTQMGQEVILRCVPISNHLYFYWYRQILGQKVEFLVSFYNNEISEKSEIFDDQFSVERPDGSNFTLKIRSTKLEDSAMYFCASSAIVAGGPEQFFGPGTRLTVL.

This clone was recorded a few times. In the same sample, other DNA sequences code for this CDR3. The chain combines TRBV5-1 with TRBJ1-1; no clear D gene. V lost 5 bases, J lost 0 bases, and 8 bases lay in between. Germline V gene data show CDR1 as SGHRS and CDR2 as YFSETQ. There are 13 residues in the CDR3. The chain's CDR3 is CASSFTVNTEAFF. The CDR3, as DNA: TGCGCCAGCAGTTTTACAGTGAACACTGAAGCTTTCTTT.

V usage is TRBV5-1 and J usage is TRBJ2-1, with D unclear. The CDR3 spans 12 residues. The V and J ends lost 4 bases and 6 bases respectively, with 8 bases between them. Germline CDR1 is SGHRS and CDR2 is YFSETQ. The CDR3 sequence: CASSEYSNEQFF. DNA of the CDR3: TGCGCCAGCAGCGAGTACTCCAATGAGCAGTTCTTC.

The V call is TRBV13, the J call TRBJ2-3, with 7 bases lining up with TRBD2. V trimming: 5 bases; J trimming: 10 bases; junction bases outside the gene matches: 12. CDR3 size: 14 residues. CDR1 and CDR2 (germline): PRHDT, FYEKMQ (reference sequence). CDR3 sequence (DNA): TGTGCCAGCAGCCCCACGGCCCCTCGGGGGGCGCAGTATTTT. Translation gives CASSPTAPRGAQYF.

The chain links TRBV13 to TRBJ1-2; the match to TRBD1 covers 10 bases. The CDR3 is 16 residues long. V lost 4 bases, J lost 3 bases, and 8 bases stayed unmatched. The germline CDR1 and CDR2 sequences are PRHDT and FYEKMQ (reference sequence). The CDR3 sequence: CASSSTSTGGDYGYTF. CDR3 bases: TGTGCCAGCAGCTCTACTTCGACAGGGGGCGACTATGGCTACACCTTC.

Comments on this clone: A junction boundary mismatches the germline segment, possibly from a read error. The chain uses TRBV6-5 and TRBJ1-5; D is uncertain. This CDR3 spans 14 amino acids. Per the germline V gene, CDR1 is MNHEY and CDR2 is SVGAGI. The CDR3 region has the DNA TGTGCCACCAGTTATTCAGGACTCAATCAGCCCCAGCATTTT. It yields the protein CATSYSGLNQPQHF.

This chain connects TRBV5-6 to TRBJ1-6, with D tentatively TRBD1 (5 bases). Germline CDR1 reads SGHDT; CDR2 reads YYEEEE. Trimming removed 1 base from V and 0 bases from J, with 8 bases in between. This CDR3 has 16 residues. The CDR3 reads CASSLIGVSYNSPLHF. CDR3 DNA: TGTGCCAGCAGCTTGATAGGGGTCTCCTATAATTCACCCCTCCACTTT.

The chain employs TRBV4-1 and TRBJ1-1; D gene unclear. This CDR3 contains 14 residues. CDR1 and CDR2 (germline): MGHRA, YSYEKL. The V gene lost 0 bases and the J gene lost 1 base, with 6 bases spanning the gap. CDR3 nucleotides: TGCGCCAGCAGCCAAGAACCTAAGAACACTGAAGCTTTCTTT. It yields the protein CASSQEPKNTEAFF.

The genes are TRBV4-1 and TRBJ2-3, with D unresolved. The length of the CDR3 is 14 residues. V dropped 0 bases and J dropped 6 bases, with 10 bases sitting between them. Germline V gene sequence: CDR1 MGHRA, CDR2 YSYEKL. The CDR3: CASSQDTEVDTQYF. CDR3 in DNA: TGCGCCAGCAGCCAAGATACCGAGGTTGATACGCAGTATTTT.

This clone has just a few counts. The DNA for the CDR3 is TGCGCCAGCAGCCCACTAGCGGGGACAGTCGAGCAGTACTTC. Residues: CASSPLAGTVEQYF. J is TRBJ2-7 and V is TRBV4-1; TRBD2 matches 10 bases. V was pared by 4 bases and J by 6 bases, with 6 bases of the junction left unmatched. The V gene's germline CDR1 is MGHRA and CDR2 YSYEKL. This CDR3 has 14 amino acids.

The chain couples TRBV30 to TRBJ2-5; weak D call: TRBD2 (5 bases). Germline lookup yields CDR1 GTSNPN and CDR2 SVGIG (reference sequence). The germline V and J ends were trimmed by 0 bases and 11 bases, with 16 bases remaining between them. CDR3 length: 13 residues. The CDR3 bases are TGTGCCTGGAGTGTAATGAGCGGTGGGGAGCAGTACTTC. It translates to CAWSVMSGGEQYF.

The chain employs TRBV2 and TRBJ1-1, with TRBD1 identical over 7 bases. V shed 6 bases and J 2 bases; nucleotides not matched to a gene: 6. Per germline, CDR1 SNHLY and CDR2 FYNNEI. The CDR3 runs to 14 residues. The CDR3 DNA sequence: TGTGCCAGCAGCGAGGACAGGATTAACACTGAAGCTTTCTTT. Protein product: CASSEDRINTEAFF. Variable domain in full (rest from reference TRBV2 and TRBJ1-1): EPEVTQTPSHQVTQMGQEVILRCVPISNHLYFYWYRQILGQKVEFLVSFYNNEISEKSEIFDDQFSVERPDGSNFTLKIRSTKLEDSAMYFCASSEDRINTEAFFGQGTRLTVV.

The rearrangement uses TRBV5-4 and TRBJ2-1; D gene uncertain. CDR3 length: 15 amino acids. Germline CDR1 is SGHNT and CDR2 is YYREEE (reference sequence). The germline V and J ends were trimmed by 0 bases and 0 bases, with 7 bases remaining between them. The CDR3 spells CASSLGYSSYNEQFF. As DNA, the CDR3 is TGTGCCAGCAGCTTGGGTTATAGCTCCTACAATGAGCAGTTCTTC.

This rearrangement joins TRBV10-3 to TRBJ2-1, with D possibly matching TRBD2 (6 bases). Trimming stripped 0 bases from V and 5 bases from J, with 17 bases between. Germline CDR1 and CDR2: ENHRY and SYGVKD. This CDR3 contains 17 residues. DNA of the CDR3: TGTGCCATCAGTGAGTCGGGGGACTTCCTGTCAAACAATGAGCAGTTCTTC. This translates into CAISESGDFLSNNEQFF.

This clone was counted a single time. The V and J genes are TRBV7-8 and TRBJ1-5; TRBD1 might be the D (5 bases). Trimming removed 2 bases at V and 4 bases at J, with 12 bases between. Germline V gene data show CDR1 as SGHVS and CDR2 as FQNEAQ. This CDR3 comprises 15 residues. The DNA for the CDR3 is TGTGCCAGCAGCTTATGGGAAAGGGGAAATCAGCCCCAGCATTTT. Protein product: CASSLWERGNQPQHF.

The chain joins TRBV5-4 to TRBJ2-2, with TRBD1 as a possible D gene (6 bases). V was clipped by 2 bases and J by 8 bases, with 10 bases between them. CDR1 and CDR2 from the germline V gene are SGHNT and YYREEE (reference sequence). The CDR3 sequence is 13 residues long. CDR3 DNA: TGTGCCAGCAGCTTTGGGGGCGGAGGGGAGCTGTTTTTT. This translates into CASSFGGGGELFF.

This clone has a single count. The V gene is TRBV5-1, the J gene TRBJ1-2; D gene uncertain. Trimming took off 0 bases at V and 1 base at J, with 10 bases between the two ends. Germline values: CDR1 SGHRS, CDR2 YFSETQ. CDR3 length: 15 residues. Written as DNA, the CDR3 is TGCGCCAGCAGCTTGGCTTCCGGGATTAACTATGGCTACACCTTC. Encoded protein: CASSLASGINYGYTF.

The chain combines TRBV5-4 with TRBJ2-1; 12 nucleotides match TRBD2. Germline CDR1 is SGHNT and CDR2 is YYREEE (reference sequence). The CDR3 covers 15 residues. V dropped 4 bases and J dropped 5; count of bases not matched to a gene: 4. The CDR3 region has the DNA TGTGCCAGCAGCCCCCGACTAGCGGGGGACAATGAGCAGTTCTTC. Protein: CASSPRLAGDNEQFF.

V is TRBV7-9 and J is TRBJ2-7, with D perhaps matching TRBD2 (6 bases). Trimming shortened V by 3 bases and J by 5 bases, and 17 bases separated the two germline ends. Germline V lookup: CDR1 SEHNR, CDR2 FQNEAQ (reference sequence). The CDR3 is made up of 15 amino acids. This CDR3 reads CASSLVLGGNDEQYF. In nucleotides, the CDR3 is TGTGCCAGCAGCTTGGTCCTCGGCGGGAACGACGAGCAGTACTTC.

The J gene is TRBJ2-7, the V gene TRBV6-5; 14 bases match TRBD2. The CDR3 is 14 amino acids. The V gene's germline CDR1 is MNHEY and CDR2 SVGAGI. The junction had 2 bases not matched to a gene; V was cut back by 6 bases and J by 4 bases. The CDR3 coding sequence is TGTGCCAGCAGCGGGACTAGCGGGGGTTACGAGCAGTACTTC. Its translation is CASSGTSGGYEQYF.

The chain uses TRBV7-8 and TRBJ2-7, with 7 bases identical to TRBD2. The CDR3 sequence is 16 residues long. The junction had 7 bases not matched to a gene; V was cut back by 2 bases and J by 0 bases. CDR1 is SGHVS and CDR2 is FQNEAQ in the germline V gene. The CDR3: CASSLMGGHSSYEQYF. CDR3 DNA sequence: TGTGCCAGCAGCTTAATGGGAGGGCACTCCTCCTACGAGCAGTACTTC. Complete variable domain (other parts from reference TRBV7-8 and TRBJ2-7): GAGVSQSPRYKVAKRGQDVALRCDPISGHVSLFWYQQALGQGPEFLTYFQNEAQLDKSGLPSDRFFAERPEGSVSTLKIQRTQQEDSAVYLCASSLMGGHSSYEQYFGPGTRLTVT.

V gene TRBV2 combines with J gene TRBJ2-5; 9 bases are shared with TRBD2. Germline lookup yields CDR1 SNHLY and CDR2 FYNNEI. Trimming took 5 bases from V and 5 from J; bases not matched to a gene: 18. The CDR3 loop spans 18 amino acids. The CDR3 spells CASSPTSGTVLGPETQYF. The CDR3 nucleotides are TGTGCCAGCAGTCCGACTAGCGGCACCGTACTCGGCCCGGAGACCCAGTACTTC.

The V gene is TRBV5-5, the J gene TRBJ2-5; TRBD2 might be the D (6 bases). Deletions cut 4 bases from V and 3 bases from J, with 19 bases between. The CDR3 sequence is 16 residues long. Germline V gene sequence: CDR1 SGHKS, CDR2 YYEKEE (reference sequence). CDR3 amino acids: CASSHIPGTGEETQYF. In DNA form, the CDR3 reads TGTGCCAGCAGCCACATACCCGGGACGGGGGAAGAGACCCAGTACTTC.

This sequence joins TRBV16 and TRBJ2-2; 7 nucleotides match TRBD1. Germline V gene lookup returns CDR1 KGHSY and CDR2 FQNENV. The CDR3 consists of 14 residues. V shed 4 bases, J shed 5 bases, and the junction held 4 bases outside the gene matches. This chain's CDR3 is CASSPGQTTGELFF. The CDR3 nucleotides read TGTGCCAGCAGCCCGGGACAGACTACCGGGGAGCTGTTTTTT.

The chain uses TRBV15 and TRBJ1-5; D ambiguous. Germline assignment: CDR1 LNHNV and CDR2 YYDKDF (reference sequence). This CDR3 has 14 residues. Trimming shortened V by 3 bases and J by 1 base, and 7 bases separated the two germline ends. The CDR3, as DNA: TGTGCCACCAGCAGGAGGCAGAGCAATCAGCCCCAGCATTTT. This encodes CATSRRQSNQPQHF.

This rearrangement joins TRBV7-9 to TRBJ2-3; D possibly corresponds to TRBD2 (6 bases). This CDR3 is built from 15 residues. CDR1 is SEHNR and CDR2 is FQNEAQ in the germline V gene (reference sequence). V was trimmed by 6 bases and J by 6 bases, leaving 19 bases between them. The CDR3 sequence is CASRTSRARGDTQYF. The CDR3 bases are TGTGCCAGCAGGACTAGTCGAGCCCGGGGGGATACGCAGTATTTT.

This rearrangement joins TRBV15 to TRBJ2-2, with D possibly TRBD2 on 5 matching bases. Germline V gene data show CDR1 as LNHNV and CDR2 as YYDKDF (reference sequence). CDR3 length equals 15 residues. Deletions cut 0 bases from V and 3 bases from J, with 8 bases between. The CDR3 nucleotides are TGTGCCACCAGCAGAGATAGGCGGGACACCGGGGAGCTGTTTTTT. This gives the protein CATSRDRRDTGELFF.

The chain is built from TRBV9 and TRBJ1-2; perhaps TRBD1 as D (5 bases). The CDR3 spans 15 residues. Trimming stripped 3 bases from V and 2 bases from J, with 14 bases between. The germline V gene has CDR1 SGDLS and CDR2 YYNGEE. Written as DNA, the CDR3 is TGTGCCAGCAGCGCCTCCGGGGGGACGAACTATGGCTACACCTTC. Amino acid sequence: CASSASGGTNYGYTF.

The chain links TRBV7-6 to TRBJ2-1, with D maybe TRBD2 (6 bases). The V and J ends lost 0 bases and 10 bases respectively, with 10 bases between them. This CDR3 is built from 13 residues. CDR1 SGHVS and CDR2 FNYEAQ come from the germline V gene. CDR3: CASSLAGGEEQFF. The CDR3 coding sequence is TGTGCCAGCAGCTTAGCTGGCGGGGAGGAGCAGTTCTTC.

The rearrangement uses TRBV6-1 and TRBJ2-1; 8 nucleotides match TRBD2. Germline V gives CDR1 MNHNS, CDR2 SASEGT. CDR3 length equals 16 residues. V lost 0 bases to trimming and J lost 0 bases; unmatched junction nucleotides: 1. CDR3: CASSEASGSSYNEQFF. CDR3 bases: TGTGCCAGCAGTGAAGCAAGCGGGAGCTCCTACAATGAGCAGTTCTTC.

This chain uses TRBV5-1 with TRBJ2-7, with 8 positions matching TRBD1. After removal of 2 bases from V and 12 bases from J, the junction contained 10 bases not matched to a gene. From germline, CDR1 is SGHRS and CDR2 YFSETQ. The CDR3 totals 13 residues. The CDR3 coding sequence is TGCGCCAGCAGCTTAGGACAGGGAGGTTATTGGTACTTC. Its protein product is CASSLGQGGYWYF.